Each of the 28 T cell receptor beta chains below was sequenced from the same sample in a study of T cell repertoires in cytomegalovirus infection. Using its own MiXCR run on the reads, TCRdb lists one record per CDR3 protein. The profile shows approximately 700,000 distinct CDR3 sequences, less than 40% of them singletons. The sequencing sample was made of PBMCs. Receptors originate from a human donor in good health (CMV status not recorded). Some clones in this sample may be carry-over from other donors' samples.

DNA of the CDR3: TGTGCCAGCAGTAGACAGGGCGCGGGGAGCACTGAAGCTTTCTTT. Its protein product is CASSRQGAGSTEAFF. The rearrangement joins TRBV6-1 to TRBJ1-1; 7 bases fit TRBD1. Germline assignment: CDR1 MNHNS and CDR2 SASEGT. This CDR3 spans 15 amino acids. With V trimmed by 5 bases and J by 4 bases, 10 bases remained unmatched.

The V and J genes are TRBV28 and TRBJ1-6; tentatively, D is TRBD1 (5 bases). Deletions cut 6 bases from V and 6 bases from J, with 15 bases between. This CDR3 region has 15 residues. Germline lookup yields CDR1 MDHEN and CDR2 SYDVKM. In DNA, the CDR3 is TGTGCCAGCAGCCGAAAGGGACGGATTAATTCACCCCTCCACTTT. It encodes CASSRKGRINSPLHF.

This clonotype was detected only once. CDR3 in DNA: TGCAGCGTTATTCCGCGGGACACACTCGGAGGCACTGAAGCTTTCTTT. It is translated as CSVIPRDTLGGTEAFF. V gene TRBV29-1 combines with J gene TRBJ1-1, with D tentatively TRBD1 (6 bases). This CDR3 contains 16 residues. Trimming took off 5 bases at V and 4 bases at J, with 23 bases between the two ends. Germline V gene sequence: CDR1 SQVTM, CDR2 ANQGSEA.

Comment on this clonotype: No conserved phenylalanine or tryptophan ends this CDR3, so it is likely a read error. The rearrangement uses TRBV14 and TRBJ2-2; 7 bases agree with TRBD1. Germline loops: CDR1 SGHDN, CDR2 FVKESK. V shed 4 bases, J shed 1 base, and the junction held 6 bases outside the gene matches. The CDR3 length is 16 residues. The CDR3 region is CASSRFRDRNTGELFC. CDR3 bases: TGTGCCAGCAGCCGATTCCGGGACAGGAACACCGGGGAGCTGTTTTGT.

This clonotype was picked up a small number of times. V usage is TRBV19 and J usage is TRBJ1-2; perhaps TRBD1 as D (5 bases). Trimming stripped 4 bases from V and 2 bases from J, with 5 bases between. This CDR3 has 12 residues. Germline CDR1 LNHDA, CDR2 SQIVND (reference sequence). CDR3 DNA: TGTGCCAGTAGTAGGGACAACTATGGCTACACCTTC. Residues: CASSRDNYGYTF.

The gene calls are TRBV6-2 or TRBV6-3 and TRBJ2-7; 10 positions agree with TRBD2. The germline gives CDR1 MNHEY, CDR2 SVGEGT. V was clipped by 5 bases and J by 3 bases; unmatched bases: 7. The CDR3 has 15 residues. The CDR3 reads CASSPLAGEFYEQYF. CDR3 DNA: TGTGCCAGCAGTCCCCTAGCGGGAGAGTTCTACGAGCAGTACTTC.

This clonotype came up a few times. It is likely a read error, because the conserved phenylalanine at the end of the CDR3 is missing. J is TRBJ1-2 and V is TRBV4-1; D is uncertain. Germline V gene data show CDR1 as MGHRA and CDR2 as YSYEKL. The germline V and J ends were trimmed by 6 bases and 4 bases, with 18 bases remaining between them. This CDR3 spans 15 amino acids. The CDR3: CASSNSPDLSYGYTS. The DNA for the CDR3 is TGCGCCAGCAGTAATTCCCCGGACTTATCCTATGGCTACACCTCC.

The gene calls are TRBV10-2 and TRBJ1-1, with 7 positions matching TRBD1. Germline V gives CDR1 WSHSY, CDR2 SAAADI. The CDR3 contains 16 residues. After removal of 4 bases from V and 0 bases from J, the junction contained 8 bases not matched to a gene. DNA of the CDR3: TGCGCCAGCAGTGTAACCCGGGACAGCATGAACACTGAAGCTTTCTTT. It codes for CASSVTRDSMNTEAFF.

The rearrangement links TRBV18 to TRBJ1-1; D call uncertain. The CDR3 has 15 residues. V gave up 3 bases and J gave up 3 bases, with 14 bases separating them. Germline CDR1 reads KGHSH; CDR2 reads LQKENI. CDR3 DNA: TGTGCCAGCTCACCCTTGACATCATCGGACACTGAAGCTTTCTTT. This sequence encodes CASSPLTSSDTEAFF.

The rearrangement uses TRBV6-5 and TRBJ1-4, with D perhaps TRBD1 (6 bases). There are 14 residues in the CDR3. V shed 3 bases and J shed 3 bases, with 8 bases lying between them. Germline CDR1 MNHEY, CDR2 SVGAGI. DNA for the CDR3: TGTGCCAGCAGTTATGGGGGGCCTAATGAAAAACTGTTTTTT. Its translation: CASSYGGPNEKLFF.

This clonotype occurred once. V and J are TRBV5-1 and TRBJ2-2; D remains ambiguous. The germline V gene encodes CDR1 SGHRS and CDR2 YFSETQ. The CDR3 totals 15 residues. Trimming stripped 0 bases from V and 1 base from J, with 7 bases between. The CDR3 DNA is TGCGCCAGCAGCTTGGCTTCCAGGAACACCGGGGAGCTGTTTTTT. It encodes CASSLASRNTGELFF. The full variable domain, with the rest looked up from reference TRBV5-1 and TRBJ2-2, is KAGVTQTPRYLIKTRGQQVTLSCSPISGHRSVSWYQQTPGQGLQFLFEYFSETQRNKGNFPGRFSGRQFSNSRSEMNVSTLELGDSALYLCASSLASRNTGELFFGEGSRLTVL.

The chain is built from TRBV7-9 and TRBJ2-4; D is possibly TRBD2 (5 bases). The germline V and J ends were trimmed by 1 base and 0 bases, with 10 bases remaining between them. The CDR3 consists of 16 residues. CDR1 is SEHNR and CDR2 is FQNEAQ in the germline V gene (reference sequence). CDR3 loop: CASSLGLGGAKNIQYF. The CDR3 DNA reads as TGTGCCAGCAGCTTAGGCCTTGGAGGAGCCAAAAACATTCAGTACTTC.

This clonotype turned up a few times. The V gene is TRBV6-6, the J gene TRBJ2-5; D remains ambiguous. Looked up from germline, CDR1 is MNHNY and CDR2 is SVGAGI (reference sequence). V dropped 7 bases and J dropped 4 bases, with 7 bases sitting between them. This CDR3 comprises 11 residues. CDR3 amino acids: CASTQLETQYF. The DNA of the CDR3 is TGTGCCAGCACTCAACTAGAGACCCAGTACTTC.

The chain has TRBV6-4 and TRBJ2-1; 8 nucleotides match TRBD1. The germline V gene encodes CDR1 MRHNA and CDR2 SNTAGT. The CDR3 has 14 residues. V gave up 5 bases and J gave up 6 bases; unmatched junction bases: 6. The CDR3 region has the DNA TGTGCCAGCAGTCAGGGGGCGAGGTCCAATGAGCAGTTCTTC. Translating gives CASSQGARSNEQFF.

Concerning this clonotype: Compared with germline, one end of the junction differs, possibly owing to a read error. J is TRBJ2-2 and V is TRBV2; no reliable D call. Germline V CDR1 and CDR2: SNHLY, FYNNEI. The CDR3 sequence is 13 residues long. The CDR3 protein is CSRTGPNTWELFF. Here the CDR3 DNA reads TGTTCCAGAACCGGACCCAACACCTGGGAGCTGTTTTTT.

This clonotype was recorded once. The genes are TRBV27 and TRBJ2-7, with TRBD1 identical over 7 bases. This CDR3 comprises 15 residues. J lost 0 bases, V lost 5 bases, and 7 bases had no gene match. Germline assignment: CDR1 MNHEY and CDR2 SMNVEV (reference sequence). The CDR3, as DNA: TGTGCCAGCAGTCATAACCGGGACAGCTCCTACGAGCAGTACTTC. As protein: CASSHNRDSSYEQYF.

The chain carries TRBV19 and TRBJ1-5; D unresolved. CDR1 and CDR2 from the germline V gene are LNHDA and SQIVND (reference sequence). The CDR3 sequence is 16 residues long. V lost 6 bases and J lost 2, with 17 bases in between. The CDR3 DNA reads as TGTGCCAGTAGGGAGATGGCAGCCATGGGCAATCAGCCCCAGCATTTT. It yields the protein CASREMAAMGNQPQHF.

This clonotype was detected a few times. The V call is TRBV28, the J call TRBJ2-3; 8 bases agree with TRBD1. V was pared by 3 bases and J by 1 base, with 9 bases of the junction left unmatched. CDR1 MDHEN and CDR2 SYDVKM come from the germline V gene. The CDR3 spans 17 residues. DNA of the CDR3: TGTGCCAGCAGTTTTCCCCTTGGACAGGGCGGCACAGATACGCAGTATTTT. It yields the protein CASSFPLGQGGTDTQYF.

Regarding this clonotype: One end of the junction does not line up with germline, which may come from a read error. The chain couples TRBV2 to TRBJ1-1, with D maybe TRBD1 (5 bases). Germline-derived CDR1 and CDR2 are SNHLY and FYNNEI. This CDR3 is 14 amino acids long. The chain's CDR3 is CARSGEGNIVKAFF. The CDR3 nucleotides are TGTGCCCGCAGTGGGGAGGGGAACATCGTGAAAGCTTTCTTT.

V gene TRBV19 combines with J gene TRBJ1-1; D is uncertain. The V end was cut by 1 base, the J end by 6 bases, with 9 bases between. CDR1 is LNHDA, CDR2 SQIVND, per germline (reference sequence). This CDR3 is built from 13 residues. The CDR3 nucleotides are TGTGCCAGTAGTATAGGGAGACAACCTGAAGCTTTCTTT. Its protein product is CASSIGRQPEAFF.

The J gene is TRBJ2-1, the V gene TRBV6-4; D ambiguous. The CDR3 consists of 14 residues. Germline-derived CDR1 and CDR2 are MRHNA and SNTAGT. Between the trimmed V and J ends, which lost 2 bases and 3 bases, there was a span of 8 bases. The CDR3 DNA is TGTGCCAGCAGTGACGGCGCGGACTACAATGAGCAGTTCTTC. Translated: CASSDGADYNEQFF.

CDR3 residues: CASSSAPDRVGSYGYTF. The CDR3 DNA is TGTGCCAGCAGCTCCGCCCCCGACAGGGTTGGGAGCTATGGCTACACCTTC. The J gene is TRBJ1-2, the V gene TRBV7-4, with TRBD1 matching 7 bases. Germline assignment: CDR1 SGHVT and CDR2 SQSDAQ. CDR3 length: 17 amino acids. J was trimmed by 4 bases and V by 4 bases; bases with no gene match: 15.

The chain recombines TRBV12-3 or TRBV12-4 with TRBJ2-2; 11 bases match TRBD1. The CDR3 is 17 amino acids. The J segment lost 3 bases and the V segment lost 2 bases, leaving 5 bases of the junction unmatched. This CDR3 reads CASSLSRTGGYTGELFF. The DNA for the CDR3 is TGTGCCAGCAGTTTAAGTAGGACAGGGGGCTACACCGGGGAGCTGTTTTTT.

This clonotype was found a few times. The chain joins TRBV6-5 to TRBJ1-1; no firm D call. CDR1 is MNHEY, CDR2 SVGAGI, per germline. This CDR3 has 13 residues. The V end was cut by 0 bases, the J end by 6 bases, with 8 bases between. CDR3 nucleotides: TGTGCCAGCAGTTACTCGGGTACGGCTGAAGCTTTCTTT. This translates into CASSYSGTAEAFF.

Only a few counts were recorded for this clonotype. The rearrangement joins TRBV28 to TRBJ2-1; the match to TRBD2 covers 7 bases. Germline V CDR1 and CDR2: MDHEN, SYDVKM. Germline trimming cut 4 bases from V and 8 bases from J; bases unmatched to any gene: 2. The CDR3 runs 12 residues. The CDR3, as DNA: TGTGCCAGCAGTTGGGAGGGCTATGAGCAGTTCTTC. Residues: CASSWEGYEQFF. The variable domain in full, completed from reference TRBV28 and TRBJ2-1, reads DVKVTQSSRYLVKRTGEKVFLECVQDMDHENMFWYRQDPGLGLRLIYFSYDVKMKEKGDIPEGYSVSREKKERFSLILESASTNQTSMYLCASSWEGYEQFFGPGTRLTVL.

As regards this clonotype: A read error may be the cause here, since a much bigger clone is one base away. V is TRBV7-6 and J is TRBJ2-1, with 14 bases aligning to TRBD2. This CDR3 has 15 amino acids. Per the germline V gene, CDR1 is SGHVS and CDR2 is FNYEAQ. Written as DNA, the CDR3 is TGTGCCAGCAGCTCGACTAGCGGGAGGGGCAATGAGAAGTTCTTC. Protein product: CASSSTSGRGNEKFF.

V is TRBV11-3 and J is TRBJ1-5, with 7 positions matching TRBD1. The junction had 16 bases not matched to a gene; V was cut back by 11 bases and J by 0 bases. CDR1 and CDR2 (germline): SGHNT, YENEEA. CDR3 size: 17 residues. As DNA, the CDR3 is TGTGCCCACACTAACAGGGGAACGAAAAATAGCAATCAGCCCCAGCATTTT. Protein: CAHTNRGTKNSNQPQHF. Full variable domain (missing parts from reference TRBV11-3 and TRBJ1-5): EAGVVQSPRYKIIEKKQPVAFWCNPISGHNTLYWYLQNLGQGPELLIRYENEEAVDDSQLPKDRFSAERLKGVDSTLKIQPAELGDSAVYLCAHTNRGTKNSNQPQHFGDGTRLSIL.

CDR3 nucleotide sequence: TGCGCCAGCAGCCCGGAGGGTACTGGAAACACCATATATTTT. Residues: CASSPEGTGNTIYF. The chain couples TRBV5-1 to TRBJ1-3; D call uncertain. The CDR3 runs 14 residues. V was clipped by 4 bases and J by 2 bases, with 10 bases between them. CDR1 SGHRS and CDR2 YFSETQ come from the germline V gene.